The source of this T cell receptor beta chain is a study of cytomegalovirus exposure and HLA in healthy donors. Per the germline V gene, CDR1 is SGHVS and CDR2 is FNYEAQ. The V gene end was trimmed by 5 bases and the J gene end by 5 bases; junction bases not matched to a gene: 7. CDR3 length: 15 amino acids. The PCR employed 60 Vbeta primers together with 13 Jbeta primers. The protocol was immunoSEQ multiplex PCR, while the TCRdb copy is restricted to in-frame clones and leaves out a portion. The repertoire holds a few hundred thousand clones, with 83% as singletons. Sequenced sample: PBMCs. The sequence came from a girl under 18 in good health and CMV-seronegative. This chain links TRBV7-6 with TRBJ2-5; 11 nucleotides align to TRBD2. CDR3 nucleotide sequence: TGTGCCAGCAGCCCCCTTAGCGGGGGGGCGGAGACCCAGTACTTC. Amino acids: CASSPLSGGAETQYF.